This TCR beta chain came from a study of siplizumab effects on memory and regulatory T cells (dated by TCRdb to between 2018 and 2020). For the study in its entirety: The effect of the anti-CD2 antibody siplizumab on alloreactive T-cell subsets was examined in allogeneic mixed lymphocyte reactions constructed from human PBMCs. The paper as a whole reports these results and caveats: The cumulative frequency of alloreactive sequences that could be traced back to unstimulated CD4+ memory T cells was significantly reduced by siplizumab. Because sequences at frequencies below about 10^-5 were poorly captured, only a minor fraction of alloreactive clones could be mapped back to unstimulated subsets. Among mappable alloreactive CD4+ clones, the Treg-derived fraction averaged around 70% with siplizumab versus 25% to 30% in control reactions. No functional confirmation was obtained for the suppressive function of proliferating Tregs from siplizumab cultures. Unstimulated naive T cells appeared to be more diverse than memory T cells, and naive cells seemed to make a substantial contribution to the alloresponse. Roughly 75-97% of proliferating CD4+ or CD8+ clones could not be assigned a naive or memory phenotype.

Between the V and J ends, shortened by 5 bases and 4 bases respectively, the junction contains 16 bases. The germline V gene supplies CDR1 SGHNT and CDR2 YENEEA. Measured from the cysteine to the phenylalanine, the CDR3 is 15 residues long. Of all the DNA, just the CDR3 is kept, 45 bases in frame from base 1. In addition, sequencing in three donor pairs included unstimulated CD8+ effector memory subsets alongside CD4+ naive, CD8+ naive, CD8+ TEMRA and CD4+ memory subsets. Sorted unstimulated T cells, along with proliferating T cells recovered from mixed lymphocyte reactions, underwent TCRbeta CDR3 sequencing. Fresh whole blood from under 13 HLA-typed healthy donors was used as the source from which PBMCs were isolated. Concerning this clone itself: Its antigen remains unidentified. No base-level quality is on record; no much larger clone is a single base apart.

The protocol used for the library was the immunoSEQ multiplex PCR assay. The deep sequencing platform assayed 80,000 to 100,000 TCR templates per sample. Genomic DNA extracted from sorted T cells was the material used for TCRbeta CDR3 sequencing. On the authors' methods: The R programming language was used for clonal analysis of the TCRbeta CDR3 data. Alloreactive CD4+ and CD8+ clones were identified by comparing unstimulated samples to CFSE-low samples taken after the reaction. By matching sequences to the repertoires of sorted unstimulated Treg and non-Treg cells, each alloreactive CD4+ clone was assigned a regulatory or non-regulatory origin. In TCRdb, the immuneACCESS table is reduced to in-frame sequences with V and J assigned. These tables do not hold every clone; where another copy was compared, an unresolved V gene accounts for under half, and the others remain unexplained. D and trimming were read from the DNA, whereas the V and J calls and clone size are those reported in that table. The sample records 70,000 to 100,000 clones, roughly 95% of which are singletons. The ten largest clones represent roughly 0.033% of the sample.

Sequenced material: naive CD4+ T cells sorted from blood. The label giving this sample's cell subset or site can be read as: unstimulated naive T cells. This receptor was identified in a human donor in good health. This sequence uses TRBV11-3 and TRBJ2-3; TRBD1 might be the D gene, on 5 matching bases. The DNA reads TGTGCCAGCAGCCTCGGCAGGGTCAACGCAGATACGCAGTATTTT. Its translation is CASSLGRVNADTQYF.